This is a list of T cell receptor beta chains from one sample in a study of blood T cell repertoires in COVID-19. The data were produced by immunoSEQ multiplex PCR, yet TCRdb's version contains in-frame clones alone and is incomplete. The sample carries about 260,000 clones, about 85% recorded once. The sequenced sample was PBMCs or T cells enriched from blood (not recorded which). Receptors originate from a woman aged 50 to 60 who had recovered from COVID-19. CDR3s include the opening cysteine and the closing phenylalanine or tryptophan. D genes are given only for firm matches. The size of a clone is reported for some rows only, either as once, few or many, or as a class for expanded clones.

>.|TRBD1|TRBJ1-1|TRBV6-2/TRBV6-3
TGTGCCAGCAGTTACCCAACCGTCCCGGGACAGGGATCGGAGACTGAAGCTTTCTTT
CASSYPTVPGQGSETEAFF
>once|.|TRBJ1-2|TRBV28
TGTGCCAGCACAGGGTTCTATGGCTACACCTTC
CASTGFYGYTF
>.|.|TRBJ2-5|TRBV7-7
TGTGCTAGCAGCTTAGTTGCGGGTGCCCCTCAAGAGACCCAGTACTTC
CASSLVAGAPQETQYF
>.|TRBD1|TRBJ2-7|TRBV24-1
TGTGCCACCAGTGGCAGGGGGCGTTTCACCGAGCAGTACTTC
CATSGRGRFTEQYF
>.|.|TRBJ1-2|TRBV28
TGTGCCAGCAGCCTAACAGCCAACTATGGCTACACCTTC
CASSLTANYGYTF
>.|TRBD1|TRBJ1-2|TRBV7-3
TGTGCCAGCAGCTTAACGACGGACAGGGGAGCTGGCTACACCTTC
CASSLTTDRGAGYTF
>.|.|TRBJ2-7|TRBV6-5
TGTGCCAGCAGACGATCAGGTAATACCTACGAGCAGTACTTC
CASRRSGNTYEQYF
>.|.|TRBJ2-1|TRBV27
TGTGCCAGCAGTTTATTCGGGGGCTCCTACAATGAGCAGTTCTTC
CASSLFGGSYNEQFF
>few|.|TRBJ1-5|TRBV6-5
TGTGCCAGCTCCATCCCGCGGGCTTCGGGTCAGCCCCAGCATTTT
CASSIPRASGQPQHF
>.|TRBD1|TRBJ1-5|TRBV28
TGTGCCAGCAGTGGGACAGGGTTGAGCAATCAGCCCCAGCATTTT
CASSGTGLSNQPQHF
>.|.|TRBJ2-7|TRBV19
TGTGCCAGTAGTGACCGATGGACATCCGGCTACGAGCAGTACTTC
CASSDRWTSGYEQYF
>.|TRBD1|TRBJ2-7|TRBV2
TGTGCCAGCACCATTGACAGGGGGCCTAACTACGAGCAGTACTTC
CASTIDRGPNYEQYF
>.|TRBD2|TRBJ2-1|TRBV28
TGTGCCAGCAAAACCGGGACTAGCGGTTACAATGAGCAGTTCTTC
CASKTGTSGYNEQFF
>.|TRBD2|TRBJ2-7|TRBV7-2
TGTGCCAGCATTCCGGGGGGTAACTCCTACGAGCAGTACTTC
CASIPGGNSYEQYF
>once|TRBD1|TRBJ1-1|TRBV29-1
TGCGGGACAGGGTCGAACACTGAAGCTTTCTTT
CGTGSNTEAFF
>.|.|TRBJ1-3|TRBV7-2
TGTGCCAGCAGCGGGCAGCCTGGAAACACCATATATTTT
CASSGQPGNTIYF
>.|TRBD2|TRBJ2-1|TRBV11-3
TGTGCCAGCAGCTTCATCCCAAACGGGGGGGTCAGAGGGTACAATGAGCAGTTCTTC
CASSFIPNGGVRGYNEQFF
>.|.|TRBJ2-7|TRBV28
TGTGCCAGCAGCAAGAGACAGATAGGCGACGAGCAGTACTTC
CASSKRQIGDEQYF
>.|.|TRBJ1-1|TRBV6-5
TGTGCCAGCAGTTACTCGACTACGAACACTGAAGCTTTCTTT
CASSYSTTNTEAFF
>.|.|TRBJ1-2|TRBV5-1
TGCGCCAGCAGTTTCGGACAACGGGATGGCTACACCTTC
CASSFGQRDGYTF
>once|.|TRBJ1-1|TRBV18
TGTGCCAGCTCACCATCCCAGGACACTGAAGCTTTCTTT
CASSPSQDTEAFF
>.|.|TRBJ2-1|TRBV18
TGTGCCAGCTCACCCCCCGGGACTGAGTTCTACAATGAGCAGTTCTTC
CASSPPGTEFYNEQFF
>.|.|TRBJ1-5|TRBV28
TGTGCCAGCAGTTTTATTGGGGGCTATAGCAATCAGCCCCAGCATTTT
CASSFIGGYSNQPQHF
>.|TRBD1|TRBJ2-5|TRBV28
TGTGCCAGCAGTTTGGCAAGGGGGCGGTTTGAGACCCAGTACTTC
CASSLARGRFETQYF
>once|.|TRBJ1-3|TRBV5-1
TGCGCCAGCAGCTTGGCCATGGGAAACACCATATATTTT
CASSLAMGNTIYF
>.|.|TRBJ1-4|TRBV5-4
TGTGCCAGCAGCCAGATACGACCGGGACACTCAGAGGGGGAAAAACTGTTTTTT
CASSQIRPGHSEGEKLFF
>.|.|TRBJ1-1|TRBV27
TGTGCCAGCAATGTAGACAGGAACACTGAAGCTTTCTTT
CASNVDRNTEAFF
>.|TRBD2|TRBJ2-7|TRBV10-3
TGTGCCATCAGTGAGTCAGCGGGAAGCTCCTACGAGCAGTACTTC
CAISESAGSSYEQYF
>.|.|TRBJ2-1|TRBV19
TGTGCCAGTAGAGTAGGGGCTAGACGGTTCTTC
CASRVGARRFF
>.|TRBD1|TRBJ1-5|TRBV27
TGTGCCAGCAGTTTAACAGGGGATAGCAATCAGCCCCAGCATTTT
CASSLTGDSNQPQHF
>.|TRBD2|TRBJ2-7|TRBV3-1/TRBV3-2
TGTGCCAGCAGCCAAGATCCGGCGGGAGGACGCGAGCAGTACTTC
CASSQDPAGGREQYF